These 20 T cell receptor beta chains were sequenced from one sample in a study of spatial heterogeneity in lung cancer. No cognate antigen is known for these TCRs. As to time point: sample taken at primary tumor resection. One entry per CDR3 protein, called by TCRdb with MiXCR from the 5' RACE reads. There are about 27,000 distinct CDR3 sequences in the sample; around 6.9% occur only once, and around 24% lies in the top ten. Study-wide results and limits: Tumoral mutation counts were tracked by counts of expanded intratumoral alpha and beta TCRs.

Sequencing used lung tumor tissue, obtained at surgery. The source is a male donor with early-stage non-small cell lung cancer.

This clonotype was seen a handful of times. The rearrangement links TRBV7-8 to TRBJ2-7; D is undetermined. The V and J ends lost 5 bases and 0 bases respectively, with 8 bases between them. This CDR3 has 13 residues. Germline assignment: CDR1 SGHVS and CDR2 FQNEAQ. CDR3 DNA: TGTGCCAGCAGCCCCACAGTCTCCTACGAGCAGTACTTC. Encoded protein: CASSPTVSYEQYF. Drawing the rest from reference TRBV7-8 and TRBJ2-7, the complete variable domain is GAGVSQSPRYKVAKRGQDVALRCDPISGHVSLFWYQQALGQGPEFLTYFQNEAQLDKSGLPSDRFFAERPEGSVSTLKIQRTQQEDSAVYLCASSPTVSYEQYFGPGTRLTVT.

This clonotype was counted at least ten times. V gene TRBV6-5 combines with J gene TRBJ1-2; no clear D. V was clipped by 3 bases and J by 3 bases, with 8 bases between them. CDR1 is MNHEY, CDR2 SVGAGI, per germline. The CDR3 runs to 13 residues. CDR3 DNA sequence: TGTGCCAGCAGTTATGGGGAACACTATGGCTACACCTTC. It codes for CASSYGEHYGYTF.

In its sample, this clonotype was seen a few times. V gene TRBV4-3 combines with J gene TRBJ2-3; 9 bases match TRBD2. This CDR3 comprises 15 residues. J gave up 0 bases and V 4 bases, and 2 bases lay outside the gene matches. CDR1 is LGHNA and CDR2 is YSLEER in the germline V gene. This CDR3 is CASSPTSGSTDTQYF. Written as DNA, the CDR3 is TGCGCCAGCAGCCCGACTAGCGGTAGCACAGATACGCAGTATTTT.

This clonotype was detected many times. The rearrangement uses TRBV7-8 and TRBJ1-1; D is ambiguous. The CDR3 length is 12 residues. Trimming removed 2 bases from V and 2 bases from J, with 3 bases in between. CDR1 and CDR2 (germline): SGHVS, FQNEAQ. Here the CDR3 reads CASSLTNTEAFF. The CDR3 bases are TGTGCCAGCAGCTTAACCAACACTGAAGCTTTCTTT.

In this sample, this clonotype turned up many times. V is TRBV24-1 and J is TRBJ2-7; 12 nucleotides align to TRBD1. J was trimmed by 7 bases and V by 2 bases; bases with no gene match: 5. CDR1 KGHDR and CDR2 SFDVKD come from the germline V gene. CDR3 length equals 15 residues. The chain's CDR3 is CATSDSGQGAVEQYF. The CDR3 DNA reads TGTGCCACCAGTGATTCGGGACAGGGGGCAGTGGAGCAGTACTTC.

This clonotype has ten or more counts. The chain combines TRBV7-2 with TRBJ1-5; D remains unclear. Trimming stripped 5 bases from V and 6 bases from J, with 11 bases between. The CDR3 covers 13 residues. Germline lookup yields CDR1 SGHTA and CDR2 FQGNSA. The CDR3 DNA is TGTGCCAGCAGCCCCGGAGGGAGTCAGCCCCAGCATTTT. It yields the protein CASSPGGSQPQHF.

This clonotype was seen ten or more times. The chain carries TRBV20-1 and TRBJ2-1, with D hard to call. Germline CDR1 is DFQATT and CDR2 is SNEGSKA (reference sequence). The CDR3 is 14 amino acids. With 4 bases removed from V and 0 bases from J, the gap between germline ends came to 10 bases. CDR3 sequence reads: CSATARSSYNEQFF. The DNA for the CDR3 is TGCAGTGCTACGGCCCGAAGCTCCTACAATGAGCAGTTCTTC.

This clonotype was recorded at least ten times. The rearrangement links TRBV28 to TRBJ2-3; a possible D gene is TRBD2 (6 bases). Germline V gene data show CDR1 as MDHEN and CDR2 as SYDVKM. Trimming cost V 2 bases and J 6 bases, with 9 bases left between them. There are 13 residues in the CDR3. CDR3 bases: TGTGCCAGCAGTTTAGGCGGGATTGATACGCAGTATTTT. Its protein is CASSLGGIDTQYF. Using reference TRBV28 and TRBJ2-3 for the parts outside the CDR3, the full variable domain is DVKVTQSSRYLVKRTGEKVFLECVQDMDHENMFWYRQDPGLGLRLIYFSYDVKMKEKGDIPEGYSVSREKKERFSLILESASTNQTSMYLCASSLGGIDTQYFGPGTRLTVL.

This clonotype was seen ten or more times. The chain combines TRBV12-3 or TRBV12-4 with TRBJ1-6, with 9 bases aligning to TRBD1. V lost 2 bases and J lost 9; bases outside the gene matches: 5. CDR3 length: 15 amino acids. CDR3 nucleotide sequence: TGTGCCAGCAGTTTAAGAGGGACAGGGCCTTCACCCCTCCACTTT. As protein: CASSLRGTGPSPLHF.

This clonotype appeared a few times. The chain has TRBV20-1 and TRBJ2-7; TRBD1 might be the D (6 bases). V was cut by 0 bases and J by 2 bases, with 11 bases left in between. Germline V gene sequence: CDR1 DFQATT, CDR2 SNEGSKA (reference sequence). CDR3 length: 14 residues. The CDR3 nucleotides are TGCAGTGCTAGAGACCCGGGACACCCCTACGAGCAGTACTTC. As protein: CSARDPGHPYEQYF.

The chain combines TRBV12-3 or TRBV12-4 with TRBJ2-5, with 8 bases fitting TRBD2. There are 14 residues in the CDR3. V shed 4 bases, J shed 4 bases, and the junction held 5 bases outside the gene matches. CDR3 bases: TGTGCCAGCAGTTCCAGCGGGGGAGGAGAGACCCAGTACTTC. Translating gives CASSSSGGGETQYF.

Ten or more counts support this clonotype. The V and J genes are TRBV11-2 and TRBJ2-5; D is ambiguous. V was shortened by 4 bases and J by 2 bases, with 8 bases between the two germline ends. CDR3 length equals 13 residues. CDR1 is SGHAT and CDR2 is FQNNGV in the germline V gene. The CDR3 loop reads CASSWTQQETQYF. The CDR3 DNA reads TGTGCCAGCAGCTGGACGCAACAAGAGACCCAGTACTTC. The full variable domain, completed using reference TRBV11-2 and TRBJ2-5, is EAGVAQSPRYKIIEKRQSVAFWCNPISGHATLYWYQQILGQGPKLLIQFQNNGVVDDSQLPKDRFSAERLKGVDSTLKIQPAKLEDSAVYLCASSWTQQETQYFGPGTRLLVL.

This clonotype was detected ten times or more. The V call is TRBV5-1, the J call TRBJ2-1, with no clear D. This CDR3 has 15 residues. From germline, CDR1 is SGHRS and CDR2 YFSETQ. The V and J ends lost 7 bases and 5 bases respectively, with 19 bases between them. CDR3 residues: CASPNHNTTHNEQFF. CDR3 in DNA: TGCGCCAGCCCAAACCACAACACCACACACAATGAGCAGTTCTTC.

V usage is TRBV6-2 or TRBV6-3 and J usage is TRBJ1-6; D remains unclear. CDR3 length equals 13 residues. Trimming removed 4 bases from V and 3 bases from J, with 4 bases in between. Germline CDR1 reads MNHEY; CDR2 reads SVGEGT. The CDR3 loop reads CASSSHYNSPLHF. The CDR3 DNA reads TGTGCCAGCAGTTCCCACTATAATTCACCCCTCCACTTT.

This clonotype rates as medium-sized. The rearrangement joins TRBV4-1 to TRBJ2-7; TRBD1 matches at 10 bases. The CDR3 is 15 amino acids. Germline CDR1 reads MGHRA; CDR2 reads YSYEKL. Losses at the gene ends were 5 bases for V and 4 bases for J; bases not matched to a gene: 8. In nucleotides, the CDR3 is TGCGCCAGCAGCACCGGGACAGGGGAAGGGTACGAGCAGTACTTC. Protein product: CASSTGTGEGYEQYF.

There are many counts of this clonotype. The genes are TRBV6-2 or TRBV6-3 and TRBJ1-1; D possibly corresponds to TRBD1 (6 bases). Between the trimmed V and J ends, which lost 6 bases and 10 bases, there was a span of 18 bases. The CDR3 consists of 13 residues. Germline lookup yields CDR1 MNHEY and CDR2 SVGEGT. Written as DNA, the CDR3 is TGTGCCAGCAGCGGACAGTGGGGTACGAGAGCTTTCTTT. Residues: CASSGQWGTRAFF.

The table lists this clonotype with many counts. The rearrangement joins TRBV20-1 to TRBJ2-5; 7 positions agree with TRBD2. Germline CDR1 is DFQATT and CDR2 is SNEGSKA (reference sequence). The CDR3 is made up of 12 amino acids. Here the CDR3 DNA reads TGCGGGGGGGATGGGGACCAAGAGACCCAGTACTTC. Residues: CGGDGDQETQYF.

This clonotype was counted at least ten times. The V call is TRBV5-1, the J call TRBJ2-5; 8 bases agree with TRBD2. The CDR3 extends over 14 amino acids. The germline V gene encodes CDR1 SGHRS and CDR2 YFSETQ. The ends lost 2 bases at V and 5 bases at J; junction bases unmatched: 5. DNA of the CDR3: TGCGCCAGCAGCTTTCTAGCGGGCACTGAGACCCAGTACTTC. It is translated as CASSFLAGTETQYF.

In this sample, this clonotype turned up a few times. V gene TRBV2 combines with J gene TRBJ1-2, with D unclear. The CDR3 contains 12 residues. Germline V gene lookup returns CDR1 SNHLY and CDR2 FYNNEI. V lost 2 bases and J 4 bases, leaving 5 bases between the germline ends. The CDR3 bases are TGTGCCAGCAGTGAAAGGAGCTATGGCTACACCTTC. Encoded protein: CASSERSYGYTF.

Only a few counts were recorded for this clonotype. The gene calls are TRBV6-1 and TRBJ1-5, with TRBD1 as a possible D gene (5 bases). V gave up 6 bases and J gave up 1 base, with 10 bases separating them. Germline-derived CDR1 and CDR2 are MNHNS and SASEGT. This CDR3 contains 14 residues. CDR3: CASSGGGSNQPQHF. The CDR3, as DNA: TGTGCCAGCAGCGGGGGGGGAAGCAATCAGCCCCAGCATTTT.